This T cell receptor beta chain was recovered during a study of beta chain features in type 1 diabetes. Study overall: Healthy donors, compared against patients, showed similar age, gender and cell yields. All samples yielded 107,917,701 examined sorted cells.

As for this clone: Antigen: not known.

CDR3 length: 15 amino acids. Trimming took off 5 bases at V and 8 bases at J, with 19 bases between the two ends. Germline V lookup: CDR1 ENHRY, CDR2 SYGVKD. Purity exceeded 95% in all sorted populations. Study-wide points: In all four CD4+ subsets, TCRB CDR3 length was significantly, moderately reduced in type 1 diabetes. A closer apparent resemblance between naive, central memory and Treg TCRB repertoires was seen in patients than in healthy donors.

Expressed TCRB transcripts were sequenced after all isolated RNA was converted to cDNA. Only in-frame clones appear in the TCRdb table, and some are missing; sequencing was by immunoSEQ multiplex PCR. The sample yields around 50,000 clones, just under 45% seen once. The chain has TRBV10-3 and TRBJ2-1; D is perhaps TRBD1 (6 bases). This TCR derives from a man aged 25 to 40 with type 1 diabetes. The source material was stem cell memory CD4+ T cells from blood. The CDR3 nucleotides read TGTGCCATCAGTCGGCAAATGACAGGTAGCGATGAGCAGTTCTTC. Translating it yields CAISRQMTGSDEQFF.